Below, one T cell receptor (beta chain) is given with its context. Its antigen is as yet unknown. The data stem from a study of OX40 agonist ivuxolimab in advanced cancers. Overall study: At about 82% male, the cohort had a mean age of about 60 years, ranging from roughly 20 to 90.

Clones were sequenced by immunoSEQ multiplex PCR, and TCRdb holds only the in-frame ones, with some missing. The sample has 45,000 to 50,000 clones, 80% to 95% seen once. The length of the CDR3 is 16 residues. Germline V gene lookup returns CDR1 SGDLS and CDR2 YYNGEE. V dropped 3 bases and J dropped 0 bases, with 14 bases sitting between them. Notes on the study in general: The investigators did not determine what antigen specificity the expanded peripheral T cells had. Dosing at 0.1 to 3.0 mg/kg was accompanied by clonal expansion of CD4+ and CD8+ blood T cells by week 6.

The source of this sequence is an adult with an advanced solid tumor such as melanoma, head and neck, liver or kidney cancer. The sample was CD4+ or CD8+ T cells sorted from blood, taken in a trial of the OX40 agonist ivuxolimab. The V call is TRBV9, the J call TRBJ2-3, with D tentatively TRBD2 (5 bases). CDR3 region: CASSGSRRDSTDTQYF. CDR3 in DNA: TGTGCCAGCAGCGGATCGAGACGGGATAGCACAGATACGCAGTATTTT. Together with reference TRBV9 and TRBJ2-3, the CDR3 gives the full variable domain: DSGVTQTPKHLITATGQRVTLRCSPRSGDLSVYWYQQSLDQGLQFLIQYYNGEERAKGNILERFSAQQFPDLHSELNLSSLELGDSALYFCASSGSRRDSTDTQYFGPGTRLTVL.